The clone carrying this T cell receptor beta chain was counted a few times. Its target is unknown. This specimen belongs to a study of blood T cells in healthy people across ages. Whole-study results and caveats: TCR beta diversity, measured per million T cells, fell in a roughly linear way with age.

Total RNA, at least 5.5 micrograms per sample, came from PBMCs. The CDR3 consists of 16 residues. Germline V gene sequence: CDR1 SNHLY, CDR2 FYNNEI. With 6 bases clipped from V and 0 bases from J, the junction kept 6 bases outside the gene matches. For the second PCR, which ran for about 7 to 11 cycles, a sample-barcoded 5' primer and a J-beta primer mix were used. A template-switch adaptor with 12 random nucleotides tagged each cDNA molecule. A single record per CDR3 protein comes from TCRdb applying MiXCR to the 5' RACE reads. The table has 1.4 million to 1.5 million distinct CDR3 sequences, 42% seen once.

This chain joins TRBV2 and TRBJ2-5; 11 bases are shared with TRBD1. The TCR originated in a woman between 18 and 29 years old in good health. Specimen: blood. The CDR3 nucleotides read TGTGCCAGCAGCCCCGGGACAGGGGGGTACCAAGAGACCCAGTACTTC. Its protein product is CASSPGTGGYQETQYF.